These 9 T cell receptor beta chains came from one sample sequenced in a study of T cells in Graves' hyperthyroidism and ophthalmopathy. Using RNA transcripts as the source, TCR beta CDR3 regions were amplified. The HTBI set primed first-round TCR CDR3 RT-PCR. TCRdb itself ran the multiplex PCR reads through MiXCR, one entry per CDR3 protein. The sample includes roughly 500,000 distinct CDR3 sequences, 40% to 50% of them seen just once. The sequencing input was peripheral blood or thyroid tissue (not recorded which). Every receptor here comes from an adult woman with Graves' disease, either hyperthyroidism or ophthalmopathy (not recorded which).

This chain's CDR3 is CSVDPGGIETQYF. CDR3 bases: TGCAGCGTTGATCCGGGAGGGATTGAGACCCAGTACTTC. This sequence joins TRBV29-1 and TRBJ2-5; TRBD2 agrees at 8 bases. The germline gives CDR1 SQVTM, CDR2 ANQGSEA. V trimming: 3 bases; J trimming: 5 bases; junction bases outside the gene matches: 5. The CDR3 covers 13 residues.

This clonotype was seen more than once but under ten times. The CDR3 region is CASSFGTEISEQYF. The CDR3 nucleotides are TGTGCCAGCAGCTTTGGGACAGAGATTAGTGAGCAGTACTTC. The chain has TRBV11-2 and TRBJ2-7, with 7 bases lining up with TRBD1. CDR1 is SGHAT, CDR2 FQNNGV, per germline. J lost 7 bases, V lost 3 bases, and 9 bases had no gene match. The CDR3 contains 14 residues.

The rearrangement links TRBV7-9 to TRBJ2-7; 7 bases fit TRBD2. Looked up from germline, CDR1 is SEHNR and CDR2 is FQNEAQ (reference sequence). V was pared by 3 bases and J by 3 bases, with 11 bases of the junction left unmatched. The CDR3 is made up of 16 amino acids. For the CDR3, the DNA is TGTGCCAGCAGCTTGGCCGCCGGGCGGGGGAGCTACGAGCAGTACTTC. Translated: CASSLAAGRGSYEQYF.

The chain is built from TRBV7-6 and TRBJ2-5; D perhaps matches TRBD2 (6 bases). CDR1 and CDR2 (germline): SGHVS, FNYEAQ. The CDR3 consists of 14 residues. Trimming removed 6 bases from V and 4 bases from J, with 15 bases in between. In nucleotides, the CDR3 is TGTGCCAGCAGACCTGCGGGGCTGGGAGAGACCCAGTACTTC. This encodes CASRPAGLGETQYF.

The gene calls are TRBV2 and TRBJ2-5; tentative D call: TRBD2 (5 bases). The CDR3 covers 12 residues. Germline CDR1 SNHLY, CDR2 FYNNEI. Deletions cut 6 bases from V and 3 bases from J, with 8 bases between. The CDR3: CASREDEETQYF. The CDR3 region has the DNA TGTGCCAGCAGGGAGGATGAAGAGACCCAGTACTTC.

This clonotype appeared many times. This rearrangement joins TRBV6-1 to TRBJ2-2; D is ambiguous. V lost 2 bases and J lost 0, with 7 bases in between. Germline loops: CDR1 MNHNS, CDR2 SASEGT. The CDR3 extends over 15 amino acids. The CDR3 region is CASSELVANTGELFF. CDR3 in DNA: TGTGCCAGCAGTGAACTGGTCGCGAACACCGGGGAGCTGTTTTTT.

The chain carries TRBV5-5 and TRBJ1-5; possibly TRBD1 for D (6 bases). The CDR3 runs 15 residues. CDR1 is SGHKS and CDR2 is YYEKEE in the germline V gene (reference sequence). V dropped 0 bases and J dropped 5 bases, with 12 bases sitting between them. In nucleotides, the CDR3 is TGTGCCAGCAGCTTGGAAACAGGGTGGCATCAGCCCCAGCATTTT. Its protein product is CASSLETGWHQPQHF.

The chain is built from TRBV27 and TRBJ2-6, with 7 positions matching TRBD2. The CDR3 runs 15 residues. The J segment lost 0 bases and the V segment lost 7 bases, leaving 3 bases of the junction unmatched. The germline V gene encodes CDR1 MNHEY and CDR2 SMNVEV (reference sequence). This CDR3 is CASTTGGSGANVLTF. The CDR3 nucleotides are TGTGCCAGCACGACGGGGGGCTCTGGGGCCAACGTCCTGACTTTC. The complete variable domain, with remaining parts taken from reference TRBV27 and TRBJ2-6, reads EAQVTQNPRYLITVTGKKLTVTCSQNMNHEYMSWYRQDPGLGLRQIYYSMNVEVTDKGDVPEGYKVSRKEKRNFPLILESPSPNQTSLYFCASTTGGSGANVLTFGAGSRLTVL.

The V call is TRBV10-3, the J call TRBJ1-3, with D possibly being TRBD1 (5 bases). This CDR3 spans 12 amino acids. Trimming removed 8 bases at V and 3 bases at J, with 8 bases between. The germline gives CDR1 ENHRY, CDR2 SYGVKD. The CDR3 DNA follows: TGTGCCATCGAGGGGATTGGAAACACCATATATTTT. Its translation is CAIEGIGNTIYF.